These 29 T cell receptor beta chains share one sample of origin, sequenced in a study of graft-versus-host responses after intestinal transplantation (dated by TCRdb to about 2021). The library was produced with the immunoSEQ multiplex PCR assay. TCRdb retrieved this table from immuneACCESS and kept in-frame rearrangements only. Not all clones are present; in checked studies, unresolved V genes account for under half, and no reason is known for the remainder. The sample records over 8,000 clones, roughly a third of which are singletons. The ten top clones hold approximately 13% of the sample. The sample's time point, from its label and the paper: cells obtained before transplantation from donor or recipient. In the mixed lymphocyte reactions, 200,000 CFSE-labeled pre-transplant responders were plated with 200,000 irradiated violet-dye-labeled stimulators and cultured for roughly six days. This specimen was alloreactive CD8+ T cells from a mixed lymphocyte reaction culture, taken before intestinal transplant. The label giving this sample's cell subset or site can be read as: CFSE-low proliferating T cells sorted from approximately 6-day pre-transplant mixed lymphocyte reaction (GvH or HvG direction). These receptors originate from a human patient who received an intestinal transplant.

The gene calls are TRBV2 and TRBJ2-1, with D possibly being TRBD2 (6 bases). The length of the CDR3 is 15 residues. The V gene lost 7 bases and the J gene lost 4 bases, with 17 bases spanning the gap. Germline V gives CDR1 SNHLY, CDR2 FYNNEI. The CDR3 region has the DNA TGTGCCAGCACCCATCGAGGGGACTTTTACAATGAGCAGTTCTTC. This gives the protein CASTHRGDFYNEQFF.

The CDR3 bases are TGTGCCAGCAGCTTAGGCGGGGGGGAACCCTACGAGCAGTACTTC. Amino acid sequence: CASSLGGGEPYEQYF. The chain is built from TRBV11-2 and TRBJ2-7, with 9 bases aligning to TRBD2. From germline, CDR1 is SGHAT and CDR2 FQNNGV. This CDR3 is built from 15 residues. Unmatched junction bases numbered 3, after V lost 1 base and J lost 2 bases.

This clone was seen more than once but under ten times. This chain connects TRBV19 to TRBJ2-1; the D is unclear. V lost 5 bases, J lost 0 bases, and 8 bases lay in between. The CDR3 length is 14 residues. Germline V gives CDR1 LNHDA, CDR2 SQIVND (reference sequence). The CDR3 region is CASSSSASYNEQFF. DNA for the CDR3: TGTGCCAGTAGTTCGAGCGCCTCCTACAATGAGCAGTTCTTC.

The gene calls are TRBV4-1 and TRBJ2-5; weak D call: TRBD1 (7 bases). Trimming removed 0 bases from V and 4 bases from J, with 15 bases in between. Germline-derived CDR1 and CDR2 are MGHRA and YSYEKL. This CDR3 has 16 amino acids. CDR3 sequence (DNA): TGCGCCAGCAGCCAAGAATCAGGAGGGGGCGCAGAGACCCAGTACTTC. Its protein product is CASSQESGGGAETQYF.

This chain uses TRBV28 with TRBJ1-5; D ambiguous. This CDR3 contains 12 residues. CDR1 MDHEN and CDR2 SYDVKM come from the germline V gene. Trimming took 3 bases from V and 4 from J, leaving 4 bases between them. The CDR3 DNA reads TGTGCCAGCAGTTTTCTTAATCAGCCCCAGCATTTT. Translation: CASSFLNQPQHF.

This clone has a handful of counts. The chain uses TRBV9 and TRBJ1-1, with D possibly matching TRBD1 (6 bases). CDR1 is SGDLS, CDR2 YYNGEE, per germline. The V and J ends lost 3 bases and 4 bases respectively, with 13 bases between them. CDR3 length: 14 amino acids. The CDR3 spells CASSEEGRGTEAFF. The CDR3 DNA reads TGTGCCAGCAGCGAAGAGGGCAGGGGCACTGAAGCTTTCTTT.

This sequence joins TRBV4-1 and TRBJ2-5; TRBD2 is a possible D gene (6 bases). Trimming removed 3 bases from V and 2 bases from J, with 16 bases in between. The CDR3 sequence is 16 residues long. Germline V gene lookup returns CDR1 MGHRA and CDR2 YSYEKL. The CDR3 spells CASSHPSGRGQETQYF. The CDR3 DNA sequence: TGCGCCAGCAGCCATCCGTCCGGGAGAGGGCAAGAGACCCAGTACTTC.

CDR3 residues: CASSQTPGRGDEQYF. CDR3 coding DNA: TGCGCCAGCAGCCAGACCCCCGGGCGGGGGGACGAGCAGTACTTC. The chain recombines TRBV4-1 with TRBJ2-7, with 8 bases identical to TRBD2. V gave up 3 bases and J gave up 5 bases; unmatched junction bases: 9. Germline V lookup: CDR1 MGHRA, CDR2 YSYEKL. This CDR3 is 15 amino acids long.

With regard to this clone: In the same sample, other DNA sequences code for this CDR3. The chain carries TRBV27 and TRBJ2-7, with 9 bases lining up with TRBD1. The CDR3 runs 14 residues. Trimming cost V 3 bases and J 4 bases; bases outside gene matches: 4. CDR1 and CDR2 from the germline V gene are MNHEY and SMNVEV (reference sequence). CDR3 coding DNA: TGTGCCAGCAGTTTTGGGACAGGGAGGTACGAGCAGTACTTC. Translated, it gives CASSFGTGRYEQYF.

The J gene is TRBJ2-1, the V gene TRBV7-2; tentative D call: TRBD2 (5 bases). Germline V CDR1 and CDR2: SGHTA, FQGNSA. The CDR3 has 15 residues. Deletions cut 1 base from V and 8 bases from J, with 15 bases between. In DNA form, the CDR3 reads TGTGCCAGCAGCTTAGGAGGGATCCGCACCCATGAGCAGTTCTTC. Its protein product is CASSLGGIRTHEQFF.

V usage is TRBV27 and J usage is TRBJ2-7; 15 bases are shared with TRBD2. V shed 5 bases and J 3 bases; nucleotides not matched to a gene: 2. The germline gives CDR1 MNHEY, CDR2 SMNVEV (reference sequence). The CDR3 sequence is 15 residues long. CDR3 sequence (DNA): TGTGCCAGCAGTCGGACTAGCGGGGGGGACTACGAGCAGTACTTC. Amino acids: CASSRTSGGDYEQYF.

The CDR3 region is CASSLVVDTQYF. The CDR3 nucleotides are TGTGCCAGCAGCTTGGTAGTAGATACGCAGTATTTT. The V call is TRBV5-6, the J call TRBJ2-3; no clear D. The CDR3 loop spans 12 amino acids. V shed 0 bases and J shed 5 bases, with 4 bases lying between them. Per germline, CDR1 SGHDT and CDR2 YYEEEE.

This clone was observed a few times. The gene calls are TRBV2 and TRBJ2-7; D not certain. V lost 6 bases to trimming and J lost 6 bases, with 9 bases between them. The CDR3 spans 11 residues. Germline-derived CDR1 and CDR2 are SNHLY and FYNNEI. The CDR3 reads CASSHSREQYF. The CDR3 DNA reads TGTGCCAGCAGCCACAGTCGCGAGCAGTACTTC.

The rearrangement uses TRBV27 and TRBJ1-3; 9 positions agree with TRBD1. There are 17 residues in the CDR3. Per the germline V gene, CDR1 is MNHEY and CDR2 is SMNVEV (reference sequence). The V gene end was trimmed by 7 bases and the J gene end by 0 bases; junction bases not matched to a gene: 10. CDR3 sequence reads: CASTRGGQGGSGNTIYF. Here the CDR3 DNA reads TGTGCCAGCACGAGGGGGGGACAGGGCGGCTCTGGAAACACCATATATTTT.

This clone was picked up a small number of times. The chain combines TRBV7-8 with TRBJ1-2, with 8 bases matching TRBD1. V gave up 1 base and J gave up 2 bases; unmatched junction bases: 9. CDR1 SGHVS and CDR2 FQNEAQ come from the germline V gene. This CDR3 comprises 17 residues. The DNA for the CDR3 is TGTGCCAGCAGCTTAGGGGGACGGACAGGGAAAAACTATGGCTACACCTTC. Translating it yields CASSLGGRTGKNYGYTF.

The gene calls are TRBV5-6 and TRBJ2-1; unclear D gene. The CDR3 is 17 amino acids. The V gene's germline CDR1 is SGHDT and CDR2 YYEEEE. The V gene lost 1 base and the J gene lost 0 bases, with 14 bases spanning the gap. CDR3 coding DNA: TGTGCCAGCAGCTTGTTGAGATTAAGGAGCTCCTACAATGAGCAGTTCTTC. Protein sequence: CASSLLRLRSSYNEQFF.

The chain combines TRBV29-1 with TRBJ2-7; D is uncertain. The CDR3 has 12 amino acids. V lost 5 bases, J lost 1 base, and 9 bases lay in between. CDR1 is SQVTM, CDR2 ANQGSEA, per germline. The CDR3 reads CSVITESYEQYF. The CDR3 DNA reads TGCAGCGTTATTACTGAGTCCTACGAGCAGTACTTC.

The CDR3 DNA follows: TGTGCCAGCAGTTACGGGGGAGGGAAAGAGACCCAGTACTTC. It translates to CASSYGGGKETQYF. The J gene is TRBJ2-5, the V gene TRBV6-5; 7 nucleotides match TRBD2. Germline CDR1 is MNHEY and CDR2 is SVGAGI. V shed 2 bases and J 3 bases; nucleotides not matched to a gene: 3. CDR3 length equals 14 residues.

This chain joins TRBV4-1 and TRBJ2-3, with a weak D call TRBD2 (7 bases). Trimming pared 0 bases from V and 5 bases from J, leaving 12 bases between. This CDR3 comprises 15 residues. Germline-derived CDR1 and CDR2 are MGHRA and YSYEKL. In nucleotides, the CDR3 is TGCGCCAGCAGCCAAGATGCGGGGGCCGGAGATACGCAGTATTTT. It codes for CASSQDAGAGDTQYF.

The V gene is TRBV30, the J gene TRBJ1-3, with 9 bases lining up with TRBD1. V gave up 5 bases and J gave up 0 bases; unmatched junction bases: 5. Germline V gene sequence: CDR1 GTSNPN, CDR2 SVGIG (reference sequence). CDR3 length: 15 residues. As DNA, the CDR3 is TGTGCCTGGTCGGGACAGGGTTTCTCTGGAAACACCATATATTTT. Its translation: CAWSGQGFSGNTIYF.

The chain combines TRBV6-4 with TRBJ1-3; TRBD1 matches 11 bases. Germline-derived CDR1 and CDR2 are MRHNA and SNTAGT. Trimming at V came to 1 base and at J to 2 bases, leaving 4 bases not matched to a gene. The CDR3 contains 17 residues. The CDR3 sequence is CASSDFPGQGAGNTIYF. For the CDR3, the DNA is TGTGCCAGCAGTGACTTCCCGGGACAGGGGGCTGGAAACACCATATATTTT.

V is TRBV4-1 and J is TRBJ1-1; 11 nucleotides line up with TRBD1. This CDR3 has 18 residues. The germline V gene has CDR1 MGHRA and CDR2 YSYEKL. V was clipped by 0 bases and J by 4 bases; unmatched bases: 10. CDR3 bases: TGCGCCAGCAGCCAAGAGGGACAGGGGGGAGTTCTTTTCACTGAAGCTTTCTTT. Translated, it gives CASSQEGQGGVLFTEAFF.

This clone turned up a few times. One end of the junction is discordant with germline, which a read error may explain. The chain joins TRBV6-6 to TRBJ1-4; 7 bases align to TRBD1. Germline-derived CDR1 and CDR2 are MNHNY and SVGAGI (reference sequence). The CDR3 loop spans 14 amino acids. CDR3 amino acids: CASSWGQTSEKLFF. DNA of the CDR3: TGTGCCAGCAGTTGGGGACAGACTAGTGAAAAACTGTTTTTT.

The chain is built from TRBV28 and TRBJ2-3; 8 bases agree with TRBD2. The CDR3 is 15 residues long. V shed 6 bases and J 4 bases; nucleotides not matched to a gene: 9. Germline CDR1 is MDHEN and CDR2 is SYDVKM. In nucleotides, the CDR3 is TGTGCCAGCAGCCCCGGGAGGGCTAGCTCAGATACGCAGTATTTT. Residues: CASSPGRASSDTQYF.

Only a few counts were recorded for this clone. CDR3 DNA sequence: TGTGCCAGCTGTACCGGGACAGCGTACAATGAGCAGTTCTTC. Protein: CASCTGTAYNEQFF. The V call is TRBV27, the J call TRBJ2-1; 7 bases match TRBD1. Trimming removed 8 bases from V and 4 bases from J; junction bases left unmatched: 8. CDR1 and CDR2 (germline): MNHEY, SMNVEV (reference sequence). CDR3 size: 14 residues.

This chain uses TRBV27 with TRBJ2-1; D might be TRBD1 (6 bases). Trimming removed 3 bases at V and 0 bases at J, with 12 bases between. Germline-derived CDR1 and CDR2 are MNHEY and SMNVEV (reference sequence). The CDR3 length is 16 residues. CDR3 residues: CASSLYRESSYNEQFF. The CDR3 DNA reads TGTGCCAGCAGTTTGTACAGGGAGAGCTCCTACAATGAGCAGTTCTTC.

The V and J genes are TRBV2 and TRBJ2-4; 7 nucleotides line up with TRBD2. The length of the CDR3 is 16 residues. The germline gives CDR1 SNHLY, CDR2 FYNNEI. Trimming removed 7 bases from V and 0 bases from J; junction bases left unmatched: 9. CDR3 nucleotide sequence: TGTGCCAGCACTAGCGGCCCACGATTAGCCAAAAACATTCAGTACTTC. As protein: CASTSGPRLAKNIQYF.

The table lists this clone with a few counts. The DNA for the CDR3 is TGTGCCAGCAGTACCCCGACTAGCGGGAGTGGACAAGAGACCCAGTACTTC. Amino acids: CASSTPTSGSGQETQYF. The rearrangement uses TRBV2 and TRBJ2-5; TRBD2 aligns across 12 bases. The V and J ends lost 5 bases and 2 bases, in that order; junction bases with no gene match: 9. Germline CDR1 SNHLY, CDR2 FYNNEI. CDR3 length: 17 amino acids.

The V gene is TRBV10-3, the J gene TRBJ1-1, with D possibly matching TRBD1 (5 bases). V was shortened by 1 base and J by 0 bases, with 15 bases between the two germline ends. This CDR3 comprises 17 residues. Per germline, CDR1 ENHRY and CDR2 SYGVKD. CDR3 loop: CAISEWGGHSMNTEAFF. In DNA, the CDR3 is TGTGCCATCAGTGAGTGGGGTGGACATTCAATGAACACTGAAGCTTTCTTT.